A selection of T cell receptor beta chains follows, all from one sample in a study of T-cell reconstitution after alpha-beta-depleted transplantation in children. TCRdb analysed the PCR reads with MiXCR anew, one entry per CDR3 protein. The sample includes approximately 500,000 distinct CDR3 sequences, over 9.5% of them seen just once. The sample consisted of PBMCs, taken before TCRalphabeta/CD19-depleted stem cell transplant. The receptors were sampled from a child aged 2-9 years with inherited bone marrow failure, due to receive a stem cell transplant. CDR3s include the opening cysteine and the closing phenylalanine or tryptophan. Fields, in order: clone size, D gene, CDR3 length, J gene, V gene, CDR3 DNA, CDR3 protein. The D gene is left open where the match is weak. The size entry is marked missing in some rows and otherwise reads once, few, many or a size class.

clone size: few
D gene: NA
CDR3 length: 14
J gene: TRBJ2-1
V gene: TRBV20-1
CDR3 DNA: TGCAGTGCTAGGAGAACCTGGGGGGCCGATGAGCAGTTCTTC
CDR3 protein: CSARRTWGADEQFF

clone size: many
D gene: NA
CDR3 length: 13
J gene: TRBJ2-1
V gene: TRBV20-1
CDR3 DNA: TGCAGTTCTTCTAGGGGCTCCTACAATGAGCAGTTCTTC
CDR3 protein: CSSSRGSYNEQFF

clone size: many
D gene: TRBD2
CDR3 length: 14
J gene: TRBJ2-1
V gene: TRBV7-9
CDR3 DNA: TGTGCCAGCAGCTTAGCGTTGCGCGGGAGCGAGCAGTTCTTC
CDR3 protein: CASSLALRGSEQFF

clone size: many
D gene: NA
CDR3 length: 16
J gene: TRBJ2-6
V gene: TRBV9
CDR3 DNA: TGTGCCAGCAGCGTAGTTAGGGGCTCTGGGGCCAACGTCCTGACTTTC
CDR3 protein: CASSVVRGSGANVLTF

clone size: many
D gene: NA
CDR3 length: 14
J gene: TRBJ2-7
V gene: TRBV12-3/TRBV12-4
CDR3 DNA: TGTGCCAGCAGTTTAGGGACGCCCTCCTACGAGCAGTACTTC
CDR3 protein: CASSLGTPSYEQYF

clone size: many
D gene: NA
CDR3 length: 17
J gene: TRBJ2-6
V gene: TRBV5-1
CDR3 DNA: TGCGCCAGCAGCTTGGGTGGGGGACACTCTGGGGCCAACGTCCTGACTTTC
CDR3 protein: CASSLGGGHSGANVLTF

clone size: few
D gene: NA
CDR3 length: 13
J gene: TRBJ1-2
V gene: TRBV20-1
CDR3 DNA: TGCAGTGCTAGACCGACCCCCCTGGGCCAGGTCCTCTTC
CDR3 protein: CSARPTPLGQVLF

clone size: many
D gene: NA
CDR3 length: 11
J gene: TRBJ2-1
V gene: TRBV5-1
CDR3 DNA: TGCGCCAGCAGCTTGGACAGGGAGGCGTTCTTC
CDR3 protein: CASSLDREAFF

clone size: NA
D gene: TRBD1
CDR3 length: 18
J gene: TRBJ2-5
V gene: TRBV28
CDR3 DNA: TGTGCCAGCAGCTCCGAGCTAAAGGGACAGGCGATCCAAGAGACCCAGTACTTC
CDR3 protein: CASSSELKGQAIQETQYF

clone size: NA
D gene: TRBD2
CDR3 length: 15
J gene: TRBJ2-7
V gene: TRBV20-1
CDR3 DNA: TGCAGTGCTAGCCCCGGGACTAGCGGGACTGGCGAGCAGTACTTC
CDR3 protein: CSASPGTSGTGEQYF

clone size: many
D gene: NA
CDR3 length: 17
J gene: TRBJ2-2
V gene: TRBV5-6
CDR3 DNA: TGTGCCAGCAGCTTGGCGGCCAGGATCACGAACACCGGGGAGCTGTTTTTT
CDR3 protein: CASSLAARITNTGELFF